These 10 T cell receptor beta chains were sequenced from one sample in a study of vaccination effects on CD4 cells after COVID-19. TCRdb's table, derived via immunoSEQ multiplex PCR, lists solely in-frame clones and lacks some. Here the sample spans some 68,000 clones, approximately 72% being singletons. Antigens of these TCRs are unknown. After expansion with viral peptide pools in the ViraFEST assay, antigen-specific CD4+ T cells were sequenced. Upon completion of approximately ten days in culture, CD4+ T cells were isolated. Vaccine recipients had no previous SARS-CoV-2 infection; their nucleocapsid antibodies were negative. The sample consisted of CD4+ T cells from PBMCs cultured with HCoV-OC43 spike peptides, taken before COVID-19 vaccination. As for subset: HCoV-OC43 spike overlapping peptide pool stimulation. The receptor set was obtained from a human donor who received a COVID-19 vaccine.

This chain joins TRBV6-5 and TRBJ1-5; 8 bases agree with TRBD1. CDR3 length: 15 amino acids. Germline V gene lookup returns CDR1 MNHEY and CDR2 SVGAGI. J lost 0 bases, V lost 4 bases, and 2 bases had no gene match. The CDR3 region is CASSWTGYSNQPQHF. Here the CDR3 DNA reads TGTGCCAGCAGTTGGACAGGGTATAGCAATCAGCCCCAGCATTTT.

The genes are TRBV15 and TRBJ2-5, with 7 positions matching TRBD2. CDR3 length equals 14 residues. Per the germline V gene, CDR1 is LNHNV and CDR2 is YYDKDF (reference sequence). The J segment lost 4 bases and the V segment lost 1 base, leaving 3 bases of the junction unmatched. Here the CDR3 reads CATSRVGGGETQYF. CDR3 bases: TGTGCCACCAGCAGAGTCGGCGGGGGAGAGACCCAGTACTTC. Using reference TRBV15 and TRBJ2-5 for the parts outside the CDR3, the full variable domain is DAMVIQNPRYQVTQFGKPVTLSCSQTLNHNVMYWYQQKSSQAPKLLFHYYDKDFNNEADTPDNFQSRRPNTSFCFLDIRSPGLGDTAMYLCATSRVGGGETQYFGPGTRLLVL.

J is TRBJ2-5 and V is TRBV4-1; TRBD1 or TRBD2 may be the D gene (6 bases each). This CDR3 region has 14 residues. Germline CDR1 and CDR2: MGHRA and YSYEKL. Trimming removed 0 bases at V and 7 bases at J, with 12 bases between. CDR3 sequence (DNA): TGCGCCAGCAGCCAAGATACGGGGGCGTTGACCCAGTACTTC. Translating it yields CASSQDTGALTQYF.

There are a few counts of this clone. The chain couples TRBV6-5 to TRBJ2-7, with 7 bases aligning to TRBD1. Trimming removed 7 bases from V and 1 base from J; junction bases left unmatched: 4. CDR1 MNHEY and CDR2 SVGAGI come from the germline V gene. The CDR3 loop spans 13 amino acids. The CDR3 reads CASKRQGSYEQYV. CDR3 in DNA: TGTGCCAGCAAAAGACAGGGTTCCTACGAGCAGTACGTC.

V usage is TRBV4-1 and J usage is TRBJ1-5; possible D gene TRBD1, 5 bases. Germline V gene data show CDR1 as MGHRA and CDR2 as YSYEKL. This CDR3 comprises 17 residues. V lost 4 bases and J lost 0, with 16 bases in between. The CDR3 is CASSPTPTVFSNQPQHF. Here the CDR3 DNA reads TGCGCCAGCAGCCCTACCCCGACAGTTTTTAGCAATCAGCCCCAGCATTTT.

The V and J genes are TRBV6-6 and TRBJ2-7; weak D call: TRBD2 (6 bases). Per the germline V gene, CDR1 is MNHNY and CDR2 is SVGAGI (reference sequence). Between the trimmed V and J ends, which lost 0 bases and 0 bases, there was a span of 12 bases. The CDR3 runs 16 residues. The CDR3: CASSYSVIGSSYEQYV. Here the CDR3 DNA reads TGTGCCAGCAGTTACTCCGTGATCGGGAGCTCCTACGAGCAGTACGTC.

The chain has TRBV24-1 and TRBJ2-2, with 7 bases that match TRBD1. CDR3 length: 14 amino acids. With 8 bases clipped from V and 4 bases from J, the junction kept 6 bases outside the gene matches. Germline CDR1 KGHDR, CDR2 SFDVKD. The CDR3 DNA is TGTGCCACCAAGGGGGCAGGGGCCACCGGGGAGCTGTTTTTT. Translation: CATKGAGATGELFF.

CDR3 bases: TGTGCCAGCAGCTTGGGACTAGCGGGAGAGACCCAGTACTTC. Its protein is CASSLGLAGETQYF. V usage is TRBV11-2 and J usage is TRBJ2-5; 12 nucleotides match TRBD2. Per the germline V gene, CDR1 is SGHAT and CDR2 is FQNNGV. The CDR3 consists of 14 residues. J was trimmed by 4 bases and V by 3 bases; bases with no gene match: 0.

V and J are TRBV7-9 and TRBJ1-2; TRBD1 is a possible D gene (5 bases). Germline lookup yields CDR1 SEHNR and CDR2 FQNEAQ (reference sequence). V gave up 1 base and J gave up 7 bases, with 13 bases separating them. The CDR3 sequence is 14 residues long. CDR3 amino acids: CASSLDQGVRGYTF. The CDR3 DNA follows: TGTGCCAGCAGCTTAGATCAAGGGGTGCGTGGCTACACCTTC.

This chain links TRBV14 with TRBJ2-1; the match to TRBD2 covers 11 bases. The CDR3 consists of 16 residues. The V and J ends lost 3 bases and 6 bases, in that order; junction bases with no gene match: 7. Germline V gene sequence: CDR1 SGHDN, CDR2 FVKESK. The CDR3 here is CASSQLSGGALNEQFF. The CDR3 DNA is TGTGCCAGCAGCCAGCTTAGCGGGGGGGCCCTCAATGAGCAGTTCTTC.